This T cell receptor (beta chain) was captured by sequencing in a study of CD8 T cells in Susac syndrome (dated by TCRdb to about 2019). Regarding the complete study: Among the sequenced Susac syndrome patients, six had clinically active disease and about 8 were in clinical remission. At blood withdrawal, Susac syndrome patients were either therapy-naive, taking corticosteroids (in some cases with IVIg as well), or taking IVIg alone. The study used repertoire sequencing to test whether antigen drove CD8+ T cell activation and differentiation in Susac syndrome. Overall study results and their limits: The number of individuals in the TCR sequencing and HLA analysis was recognized as being relatively small. The CD4+ T cell repertoire of patients with Susac syndrome showed no detectable clonal expansion.

The V end gives up 6 bases and the J end 5 bases, leaving 7 bases in the junction not matched to a gene. CDR1 and CDR2 are read off the germline V gene as SGHRS and YFSETQ. The CDR3 starts with the cysteine, ends with the phenylalanine, and has 13 residues. Only the CDR3 DNA stays, 39 bases, in frame from base 1. This clonotype was picked up one time. Its antigen remains undetermined. No base qualities exist here, and no much larger clone lies one base off it. Single-read evidence is weak. RNA was extracted using the RNeasy kit, and roughly 0.5 to 1 ug of the RNA was reverse transcribed with random hexamers. The immunoSEQ multiplex PCR assay, which covers 54 Vbeta and 13 Jbeta segments, was used to amplify TCR beta CDR3 regions. Bias from PCR amplification was corrected by using a synthetic template baseline for primer optimization and for computational correction. The study's processing was this. Only productive sequences were kept, with reads annotated to V, D and J genes according to IMGT and analyzed in immunoSEQ Analyzer. To calculate clonality, Shannon entropy was normalized by log2 of the number of productive unique sequences and then subtracted from one. For each patient and control, public and private clones were evaluated among the 100 most prevalent clones. Susac-specific clones were defined as absent from healthy and MS cohorts, roughly 1,100 published viral clones and other ImmuneACCESS disease sequences. TCRdb reanalyzed the raw reads on its own, using fastp at Q25 for trimming and MiXCR for clone calling, and kept in-frame beta chains. Under each unique CDR3 protein, matching rows form one entry showing the most common genes and DNA. The V and J calls follow TCRdb's processing rather than the paper's. The sample yields 170,000 or so distinct CDR3 sequences; approximately 94% were counted once. Of the sample, 0.12% is held by the ten largest clones.

High-throughput TCR beta sequencing profiled peripheral blood CD8+ and CD4+ T cells from healthy donors, Susac syndrome patients and multiple sclerosis patients. The Susac syndrome patients fulfilled recently defined diagnostic criteria for definite or probable disease. Bulk CD8+ and CD4+ T cells were purified by magnetic negative isolation, whereas CD8+ TEMRA cells were enriched by FACS. Blood was collected in EDTA tubes and processed within 24 hours, with PBMCs isolated through density gradient centrifugation. PBMCs intended for TCR sequencing were cryopreserved in liquid nitrogen and thawed later in a water bath at 37 degrees C. The sorted or isolated CD4+, CD8+ and CD8+ TEMRA cells had a purity of 90% or higher.

The chain couples TRBV5-1 to TRBJ2-7, with 8 bases in between that match TRBD1. The material sequenced was CD4+ T cells from PBMCs. The sequence derives from a human donor with Susac syndrome. The CDR3 region has the sequence CASTTGDRHEQYF. DNA sequence: TGCGCCAGCACCACAGGGGACAGGCACGAGCAGTACTTC.